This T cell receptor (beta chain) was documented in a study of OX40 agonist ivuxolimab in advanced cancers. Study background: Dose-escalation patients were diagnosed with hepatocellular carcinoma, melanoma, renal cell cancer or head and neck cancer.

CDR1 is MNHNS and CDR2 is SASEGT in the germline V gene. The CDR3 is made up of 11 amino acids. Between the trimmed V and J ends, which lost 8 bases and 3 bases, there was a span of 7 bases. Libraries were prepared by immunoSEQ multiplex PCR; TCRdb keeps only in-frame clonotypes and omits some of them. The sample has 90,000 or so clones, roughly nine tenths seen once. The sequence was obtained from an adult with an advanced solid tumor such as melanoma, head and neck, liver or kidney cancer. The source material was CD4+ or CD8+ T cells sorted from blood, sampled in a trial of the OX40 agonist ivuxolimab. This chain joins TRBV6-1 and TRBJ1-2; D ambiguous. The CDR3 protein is CASAPDYGYTF. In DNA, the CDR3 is TGTGCCAGCGCGCCAGACTATGGCTACACCTTC.